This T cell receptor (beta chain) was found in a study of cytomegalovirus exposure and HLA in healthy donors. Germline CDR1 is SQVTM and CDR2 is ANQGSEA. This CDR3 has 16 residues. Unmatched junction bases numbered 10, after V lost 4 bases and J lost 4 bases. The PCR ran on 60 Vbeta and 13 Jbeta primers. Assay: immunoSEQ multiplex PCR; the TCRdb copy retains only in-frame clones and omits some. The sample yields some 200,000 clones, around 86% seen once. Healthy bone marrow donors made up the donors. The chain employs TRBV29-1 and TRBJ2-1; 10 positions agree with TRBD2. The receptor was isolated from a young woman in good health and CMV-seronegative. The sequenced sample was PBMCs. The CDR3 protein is CSVVVSGRPGYNEQFF. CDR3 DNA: TGCAGCGTTGTCGTTAGCGGGAGGCCAGGGTACAATGAGCAGTTCTTC.